The rows below give T cell receptor beta chains drawn from one sample of a study of blood T cell repertoires in COVID-19. Method: immunoSEQ multiplex PCR; TCRdb's copy keeps in-frame clones and lacks some. The sample lists 170,000 or so clones, roughly 84% occurring once. Sequencing was done on a sample of peripheral blood. These receptors were obtained from a young man with active or convalescent COVID-19. CDR3s include the opening cysteine and the closing phenylalanine or tryptophan. A D gene is named only where the DNA matches it firmly. Size tells how often a clone was seen (once, few, many) or the class of an expanded clone, and some rows leave it out.

d_call j_call v_call clone_size cdr3_aa cdr3_nt
TRBD2 TRBJ2-2 TRBV9 NA CASSVAGGREELFF TGTGCCAGCAGCGTAGCGGGAGGGCGTGAGGAGCTGTTTTTT
TRBD1 TRBJ2-1 TRBV2 NA CASSDRDHNEQFF TGTGCCAGCAGCGACAGGGACCACAATGAGCAGTTCTTC
TRBD1 TRBJ1-5 TRBV11-2 NA CASSPGTGLNQPQHF TGTGCCAGCAGCCCCGGGACAGGGCTGAATCAGCCCCAGCATTTT
NA TRBJ1-6 TRBV5-1 NA CASMAGTTNNSPLHF TGCGCCAGCATGGCCGGGACAACTAATAATTCACCCCTCCACTTT
TRBD1 TRBJ2-5 TRBV6-2/TRBV6-3 NA CASSYPGQGPTQYF TGTGCCAGCAGTTACCCCGGACAGGGTCCAACCCAGTACTTC
NA TRBJ2-4 TRBV7-2 NA CASSTLGGSKNIQYF TGTGCCAGCAGCACACTTGGGGGGAGTAAAAACATTCAGTACTTC
NA TRBJ2-1 TRBV2 NA CASMGGGPEQFF TGTGCCAGCATGGGGGGAGGTCCTGAGCAGTTCTTC
NA TRBJ2-3 TRBV3-1/TRBV3-2 NA CASSHLEMPDTQYF TGTGCCAGCAGCCACCTGGAGATGCCAGATACGCAGTATTTT
TRBD1 TRBJ2-6 TRBV5-4 NA CASSLGQGATGANVLTF TGTGCCAGCAGCTTGGGACAGGGGGCTACAGGGGCCAACGTCCTGACTTTC
NA TRBJ1-6 TRBV6-5 NA CASTQSGARNSPLHF TGTGCCAGCACTCAAAGTGGGGCACGAAATTCACCCCTCCACTTT
NA TRBJ2-2 TRBV5-8 NA CASSSRQSFYTGELFF TGTGCCAGCAGCTCACGACAGTCCTTCTACACCGGGGAGCTGTTTTTT
TRBD1 TRBJ1-1 TRBV5-4 NA CASSFGQGATEAFF TGTGCCAGCAGCTTCGGACAGGGCGCGACTGAAGCTTTCTTT
NA TRBJ1-2 TRBV20-1 NA CSAIGVHGYTF TGCAGTGCTATAGGGGTCCATGGCTACACCTTC
TRBD2 TRBJ2-3 TRBV5-6 NA CASSLLAGAPDTDTQYF TGTGCCAGCAGCTTACTAGCGGGAGCGCCGGACACAGATACGCAGTATTTT
NA TRBJ2-1 TRBV19 NA CASTPLSAGAGEQFF TGTGCCAGTACCCCCCTTAGCGCGGGGGCAGGCGAGCAGTTCTTC
NA TRBJ2-7 TRBV25-1 NA CASSERRDEQYF TGTGCCAGCAGTGAACGGAGGGACGAGCAGTACTTC
TRBD1 TRBJ2-3 TRBV5-5 once CASSRQGATDTQYF TGTGCCAGCAGCCGACAGGGGGCTACAGATACGCAGTATTTT
TRBD1 TRBJ2-1 TRBV10-3 NA CAIRPGQGNEQFF TGTGCCATCAGACCGGGACAGGGGAATGAGCAGTTCTTC
TRBD1 TRBJ1-2 TRBV2 NA CASSVLGTATNYGYTF TGTGCCAGCAGCGTTCTCGGGACAGCCACTAACTATGGCTACACCTTC
TRBD1 TRBJ1-2 TRBV11-2 NA CASRRTGGIYGYTF TGTGCCAGCAGGAGGACAGGGGGTATCTATGGCTACACCTTC
NA TRBJ2-3 TRBV6-6 NA CASSYPGSTDTQYF TGTGCCAGCAGTTACCCAGGGAGCACAGATACGCAGTATTTT
TRBD2 TRBJ2-3 TRBV5-1 NA CASSAKLAGLGDTQYF TGCGCCAGCAGCGCAAAACTAGCGGGGCTGGGGGATACGCAGTATTTT
TRBD1 TRBJ1-1 TRBV29-1 NA CSATPGQGAHTEAFF TGCAGCGCTACACCCGGACAGGGGGCGCATACTGAAGCTTTCTTT
TRBD1 TRBJ2-7 TRBV5-6 once CASSLGDRGYEQYF TGTGCCAGCAGCTTGGGCGACAGGGGCTACGAGCAGTACTTC
TRBD2 TRBJ2-5 TRBV7-7 NA CASSQGLAGGRETQYF TGTGCCAGCAGCCAGGGACTAGCGGGGGGAAGAGAGACCCAGTACTTC
NA TRBJ2-7 TRBV6-1 once CASSEWGRSSYEQYF TGTGCCAGCAGTGAATGGGGCAGGAGCTCCTACGAGCAGTACTTC
TRBD2 TRBJ2-2 TRBV28 NA CASSSSGRGNTGELFF TGTGCCAGCAGTTCCAGCGGGAGGGGGAACACCGGGGAGCTGTTTTTT
NA TRBJ2-2 TRBV19 NA CATATENTGELFF TGTGCCACCGCGACAGAGAACACCGGGGAGCTGTTTTTT
TRBD2 TRBJ2-1 TRBV4-3 NA CASSRGLAGGGFEQFF TGCGCCAGCAGCCGGGGACTAGCGGGGGGAGGCTTTGAGCAGTTCTTC
TRBD1 TRBJ2-6 TRBV19 once CASSKFLGQASSGANVLTF TGTGCCAGTAGTAAGTTTTTAGGACAGGCTAGCTCTGGGGCCAACGTCCTGACTTTC
NA TRBJ1-1 TRBV28 NA CASSYGGNTEAFF TGTGCCAGCAGTTACGGAGGGAACACTGAAGCTTTCTTT
NA TRBJ2-1 TRBV20-1 NA CSASRRANNEQFF TGCAGTGCTAGTCGGCGGGCCAACAATGAGCAGTTCTTC
TRBD1 TRBJ2-1 TRBV7-2 once CASRLGQGASNEQFF TGTGCCTCCCGACTTGGACAGGGGGCGTCCAATGAGCAGTTCTTC
NA TRBJ2-5 TRBV5-4 NA CASSPDPAGTQYF TGTGCCAGCAGCCCGGACCCGGCGGGGACCCAGTACTTC
NA TRBJ1-4 TRBV24-1 NA CATSDLYQSFNEKLFF TGTGCCACCAGTGATTTGTACCAGTCATTTAATGAAAAACTGTTTTTT
NA TRBJ2-7 TRBV21-1 NA CASSKGGAAPYEQYF TGTGCCAGCAGCAAAGGTGGTGCGGCTCCCTACGAGCAGTACTTC
TRBD2 TRBJ2-1 TRBV29-1 NA CSVARTSENEQFF TGCAGCGTTGCCCGGACTAGCGAGAATGAGCAGTTCTTC
TRBD1 TRBJ2-3 TRBV11-2 NA CASSPTTGGVDTQYF TGTGCCAGCAGCCCCACGACAGGGGGCGTGGATACGCAGTATTTT